This T cell receptor beta chain comes out of a study of blood T cell repertoires in COVID-19. This clone was counted between two and nine times. Profiling relied on immunoSEQ multiplex PCR, and the TCRdb table lists in-frame clones only, not all of them. The table lists some 120,000 clones, over 75% of them singletons, with less than 2% in the top ten. Material for sequencing was peripheral blood. This clonotype was sampled from a human donor with active COVID-19. The donor label of this sample is uncertain.

This CDR3 is CASSAGDRPLFF. CDR3 nucleotides: TGTGCCAGCAGCGCTGGGGACAGGCCTCTTTTTTTT. The chain couples TRBV11-2 to TRBJ1-4, with 8 bases aligning to TRBD1. The germline gives CDR1 SGHAT, CDR2 FQNNGV. This CDR3 spans 12 amino acids. J was trimmed by 17 bases and V by 5 bases; bases with no gene match: 10. Drawing the rest from reference TRBV11-2 and TRBJ1-4, the complete variable domain is EAGVAQSPRYKIIEKRQSVAFWCNPISGHATLYWYQQILGQGPKLLIQFQNNGVVDDSQLPKDRFSAERLKGVDSTLKIQPAKLEDSAVYLCASSAGDRPLFFGSGTQLSVL.